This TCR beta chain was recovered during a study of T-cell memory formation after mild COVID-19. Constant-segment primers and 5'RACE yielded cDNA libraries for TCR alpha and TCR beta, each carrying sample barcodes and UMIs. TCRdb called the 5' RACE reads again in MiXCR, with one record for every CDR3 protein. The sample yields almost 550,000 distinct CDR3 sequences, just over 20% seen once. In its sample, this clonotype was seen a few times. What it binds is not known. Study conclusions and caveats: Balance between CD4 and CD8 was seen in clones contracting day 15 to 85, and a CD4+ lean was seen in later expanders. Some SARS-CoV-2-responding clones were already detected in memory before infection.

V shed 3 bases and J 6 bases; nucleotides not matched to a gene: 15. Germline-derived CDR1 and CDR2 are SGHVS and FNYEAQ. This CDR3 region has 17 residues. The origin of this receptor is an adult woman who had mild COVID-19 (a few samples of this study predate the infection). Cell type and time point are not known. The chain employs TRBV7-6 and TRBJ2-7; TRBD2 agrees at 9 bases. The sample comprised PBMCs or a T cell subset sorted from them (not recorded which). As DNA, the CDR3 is TGTGCCAGCAGCTTGAGCATGCCCGGGACTAGCATGAGCGAGCAGTACTTC. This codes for CASSLSMPGTSMSEQYF.